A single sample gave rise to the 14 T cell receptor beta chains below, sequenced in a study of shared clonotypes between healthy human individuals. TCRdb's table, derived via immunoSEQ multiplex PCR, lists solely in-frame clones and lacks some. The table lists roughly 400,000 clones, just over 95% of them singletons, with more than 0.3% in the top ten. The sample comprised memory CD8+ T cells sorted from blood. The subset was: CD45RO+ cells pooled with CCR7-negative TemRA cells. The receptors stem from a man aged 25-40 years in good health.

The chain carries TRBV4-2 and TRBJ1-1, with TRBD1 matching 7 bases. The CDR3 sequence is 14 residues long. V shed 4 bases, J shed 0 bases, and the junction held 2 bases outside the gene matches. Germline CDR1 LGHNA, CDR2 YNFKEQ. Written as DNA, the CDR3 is TGTGCCAGCAGCCGAACAGGGGTGAACACTGAAGCTTTCTTT. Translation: CASSRTGVNTEAFF.

The CDR3 here is CASSPTSRAETQYF. CDR3 sequence (DNA): TGTGCCAGCAGTCCGACTAGCAGGGCAGAGACCCAGTACTTC. The chain couples TRBV27 to TRBJ2-5; TRBD2 matches at 7 bases. Trimming at V came to 5 bases and at J to 4 bases, leaving 7 bases not matched to a gene. CDR1 and CDR2 (germline): MNHEY, SMNVEV (reference sequence). This CDR3 comprises 14 residues.

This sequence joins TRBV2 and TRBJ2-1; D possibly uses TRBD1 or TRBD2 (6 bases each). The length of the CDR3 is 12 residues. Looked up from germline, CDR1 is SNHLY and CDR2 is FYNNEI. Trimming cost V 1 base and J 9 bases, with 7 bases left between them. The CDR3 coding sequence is TGTGCCAGCAGTGAAGGGGGGGCTGAGCAGTTCTTC. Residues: CASSEGGAEQFF.

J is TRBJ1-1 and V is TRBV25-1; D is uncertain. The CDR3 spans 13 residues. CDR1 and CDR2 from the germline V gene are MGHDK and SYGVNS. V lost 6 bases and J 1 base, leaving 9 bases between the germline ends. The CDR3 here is CASRWQSNTEAFF. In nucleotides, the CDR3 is TGTGCCAGCAGGTGGCAGTCGAACACTGAAGCTTTCTTT.

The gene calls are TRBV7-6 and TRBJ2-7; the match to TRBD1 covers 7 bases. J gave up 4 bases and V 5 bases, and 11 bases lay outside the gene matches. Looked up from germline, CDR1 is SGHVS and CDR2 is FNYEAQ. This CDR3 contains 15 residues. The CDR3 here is CASSARPDREYEQYF. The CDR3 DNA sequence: TGTGCCAGCAGCGCTCGACCTGACAGGGAGTACGAGCAGTACTTC.

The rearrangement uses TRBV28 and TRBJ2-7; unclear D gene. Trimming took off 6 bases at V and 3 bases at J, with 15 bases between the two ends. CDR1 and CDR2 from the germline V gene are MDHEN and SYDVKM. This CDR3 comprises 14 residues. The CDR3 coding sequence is TGTGCCAGCAGCCCGACCCAGATAAACTACGAGCAGTACTTC. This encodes CASSPTQINYEQYF.

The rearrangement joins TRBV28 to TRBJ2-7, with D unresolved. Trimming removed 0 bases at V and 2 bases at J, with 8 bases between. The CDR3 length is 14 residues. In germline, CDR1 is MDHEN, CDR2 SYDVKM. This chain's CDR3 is CASSLWQFPYEQYF. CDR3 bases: TGTGCCAGCAGTTTATGGCAGTTTCCCTACGAGCAGTACTTC.

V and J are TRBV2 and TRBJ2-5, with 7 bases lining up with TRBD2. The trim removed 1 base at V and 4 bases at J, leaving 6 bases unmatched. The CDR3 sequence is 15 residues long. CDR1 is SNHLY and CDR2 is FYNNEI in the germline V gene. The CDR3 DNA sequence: TGTGCCAGCAGTGAAGTCTCGGGGAGGGTAGAGACCCAGTACTTC. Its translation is CASSEVSGRVETQYF.

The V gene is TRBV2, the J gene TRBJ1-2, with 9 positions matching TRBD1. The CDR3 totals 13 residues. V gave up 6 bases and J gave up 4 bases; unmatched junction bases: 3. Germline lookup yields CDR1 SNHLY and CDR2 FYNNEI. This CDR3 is CASRGTGPYGYTF. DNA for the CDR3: TGTGCCAGCAGGGGGACAGGGCCCTATGGCTACACCTTC.

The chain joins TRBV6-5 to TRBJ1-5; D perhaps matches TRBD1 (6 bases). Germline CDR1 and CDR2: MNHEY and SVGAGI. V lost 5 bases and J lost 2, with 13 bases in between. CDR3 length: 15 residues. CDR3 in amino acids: CASSPQGLGNQPQHF. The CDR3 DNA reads TGTGCCAGCAGTCCGCAGGGGTTGGGCAATCAGCCCCAGCATTTT.

CDR3 nucleotide sequence: TGTGCCACCAGCAGACAAGGGGGGAATACGCAGTATTTT. Translating it yields CATSRQGGNTQYF. The chain couples TRBV15 to TRBJ2-3; D may be TRBD1 or TRBD2 (6 bases each). This CDR3 contains 13 residues. The germline gives CDR1 LNHNV, CDR2 YYDKDF (reference sequence). Trimming removed 2 bases from V and 7 bases from J, with 10 bases in between.

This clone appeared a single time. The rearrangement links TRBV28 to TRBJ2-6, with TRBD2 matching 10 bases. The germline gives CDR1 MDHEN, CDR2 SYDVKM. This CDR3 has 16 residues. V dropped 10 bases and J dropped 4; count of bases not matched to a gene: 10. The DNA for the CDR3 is TGTGCCACCCAGAGCGGGAGGGCCTCGGGGGCCAACGTCCTGACTTTC. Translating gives CATQSGRASGANVLTF.

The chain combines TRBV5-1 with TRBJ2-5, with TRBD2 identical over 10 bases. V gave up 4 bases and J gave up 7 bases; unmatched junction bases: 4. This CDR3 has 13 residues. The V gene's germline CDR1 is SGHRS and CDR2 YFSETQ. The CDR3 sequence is CASSALAGVTQYF. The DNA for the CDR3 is TGCGCCAGCAGCGCCCTAGCGGGAGTGACCCAGTACTTC.

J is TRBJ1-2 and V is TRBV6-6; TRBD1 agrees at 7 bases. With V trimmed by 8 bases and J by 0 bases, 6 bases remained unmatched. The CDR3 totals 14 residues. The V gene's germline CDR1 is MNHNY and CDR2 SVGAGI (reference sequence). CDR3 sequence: CASGRGGANYGYTF. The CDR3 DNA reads TGTGCCAGCGGCAGGGGGGGGGCTAACTATGGCTACACCTTC.